Below, one TCR beta chain is given with its context. The target antigen is unknown. Sequencing targeted expressed TCRB transcripts, as all isolated RNA had been reverse transcribed. The protocol was immunoSEQ multiplex PCR, while the TCRdb copy is restricted to in-frame clones and leaves out a portion. The sample has a few hundred thousand clones, roughly 22% seen once. The sample belongs to a study of beta chain features in type 1 diabetes. Overall study: Across every sample, around 110,000,000 sorted cells were examined in total.

One heparinised draw of blood, averaging around 120 mL, came from each donor. Study-wide results and caveats: Shorter TCRB CDR3s, moderately but significantly so, marked every one of the four CD4+ subsets in Type 1 diabetes patients.

CDR3 length: 14 amino acids. CDR1 is LGHNA, CDR2 YSLEER, per germline. V was clipped by 1 base and J by 0 bases, with 6 bases between them. The chain carries TRBV4-3 and TRBJ1-1, with D perhaps matching TRBD1 (5 bases). The sequence derives from a woman in her thirties or forties with type 1 diabetes. Specimen: naive CD4+ T cells from blood. The CDR3 DNA reads as TGCGCCAGCAGCCAAGGACAGATGAACACTGAAGCTTTCTTT. Translation: CASSQGQMNTEAFF.